This T cell receptor beta chain comes out of a study of a mutant IDH1 vaccine in newly diagnosed glioma. Study-level information: Commencement of vaccination occurred 4-6 weeks following radiotherapy alone, or concurrently with temozolomide cycles. Patients under treatment included approximately 60% males and about 40% females and had a mean age of approximately 40 years. Previous care, which was radiotherapy, temozolomide, or both, most often involved both.

V was pared by 1 base and J by 0 bases, with 7 bases between. CDR1 is GTSNPN and CDR2 is SVGIG in the germline V gene (reference sequence). CDR3 length: 15 amino acids. A word on this clone: No antigen is known for it.

Time point indicated: week 35, safety follow-up. Every vaccination contained 300 ug of the mutant IDH1 20-mer peptide and was paired with topical imiquimod. Clones were sequenced by immunoSEQ multiplex PCR, and TCRdb holds only the in-frame ones, with some missing. Of about 69,000 clones listed, around nine tenths are singletons. Study-wide findings and caveats: Induction of immune responses by the vaccine occurred in roughly 93% of patients.

The chain links TRBV30 to TRBJ2-6, with D perhaps matching TRBD1 or TRBD2 (5 bases each). This TCR came from a man in his thirties or forties with glioma. Sequences were derived from PBMCs, sampled from a glioma patient whose treatment included an IDH1 peptide vaccine. The CDR3 here is CAWSEGSSGANVLTF. The DNA of the CDR3 is TGTGCCTGGAGTGAGGGGAGCTCTGGGGCCAACGTCCTGACTTTC. Based on the CDR3 plus reference TRBV30 and TRBJ2-6, the full variable domain is SQTIHQWPATLVQPVGSPLSLECTVEGTSNPNLYWYRQAAGRGLQLLFYSVGIGQISSEVPQNLSASRPQDRQFILSSKKLLLSDSGFYLCAWSEGSSGANVLTFGAGSRLTVL.